This T cell receptor (beta chain) was observed in a study of neurological immune-mediated disorders. Study findings and constraints: The greatest TCR clonal expansion occurred in HTLV-1-associated myelopathy and the least in multiple sclerosis, which fell below healthy controls. None of the CDR3 amino acid sequences in expanded clones turned up in more than one subject, which points to private repertoires in all groups.

The V end lost 6 bases, the J end lost 4 bases, and 7 bases lay between the germline ends. The CDR3 is 11 residues long. Germline CDR1 KGHSH, CDR2 LQKENI. With respect to this clonotype: Antigen specificity is unknown.

The team produced cDNA through 5'RACE using 10-nucleotide random UMIs. Sequencing runs each yielded over 200 million TCR-beta sequences from 15-18 subjects. TCRdb processed the 5' RACE reads anew with MiXCR; each CDR3 protein has one entry. The table lists 48,000 or so distinct CDR3 sequences, about 9.4% of them singletons. This receptor was identified in a woman aged 40 to 55 with HTLV-1-associated myelopathy (HAM/TSP). Specimen: PBMCs. The gene calls are TRBV18 and TRBJ2-7; D is unresolved. This CDR3 is CASSSEYEQYF. CDR3 bases: TGTGCCAGCTCTTCTGAATACGAGCAGTACTTC.